This TCR beta chain was sequenced during a study of post-analysis software for immune sequencing data. About the research overall: The courses of disease that were included comprised relapsing-remitting, secondary progressive and progressive-relapsing multiple sclerosis. Findings and limits, study-wide: Controls showed lower frequencies than patients for five or six TRBV segments, and TRBV5-6, TRBV5-1 and TRBV20-1 were among these. F measure clustering grouped samples strongly by preparation batch.

A few counts support this clonotype. The antigen is unknown. Unique molecular identifiers tagged the TCR beta cDNA libraries. From the PCR reads, TCRdb called clonotypes with MiXCR, one entry per CDR3 protein. The sample holds about 400,000 distinct CDR3 sequences, about a third seen once. After removal of 3 bases from V and 6 bases from J, the junction contained 8 bases not matched to a gene. CDR3 length: 15 amino acids. Sequenced sample: blood. This chain connects TRBV12-3 or TRBV12-4 to TRBJ2-7, with TRBD1 matching 10 bases. This clonotype was sampled from a girl between 10 and 17 years old with multiple sclerosis. The CDR3 protein is CASSFPPGTGVEQYF. In DNA form, the CDR3 reads TGTGCCAGCAGTTTTCCCCCCGGGACAGGGGTCGAGCAGTACTTC.